The rows below give T cell receptor beta chains drawn from one sample of a study of Ad26.COV2.S vaccination and SARS-CoV-2 variants. TCRdb's copy holds only in-frame clones and misses some; the assay was immunoSEQ multiplex PCR. The sample lists 350,000 to 500,000 clones; around 90% were seen once. The sequencing here drew on peripheral blood, taken in a trial of Ad26.COV2.S vaccine versus placebo. The receptor source for this set is a person between 18 and 65 years old who received the Ad26.COV2.S COVID-19 vaccine or a placebo. Both conserved end residues are part of each CDR3. The D gene is left open where the match is weak. Where a row states a size, it is once, few, many or the class of an expanded clone; other rows omit it.

d_gene	abundance	v_gene	j_gene	CDR3aa	CDR3nt
TRBD1	.	TRBV5-6	TRBJ1-2	CASSLGQGLNYGYTF	TGTGCCAGCAGCTTGGGACAGGGATTAAACTATGGCTACACCTTC
.	.	TRBV6-6	TRBJ2-3	CASSYPPPSTDTQYF	TGTGCCAGCAGTTACCCACCACCTAGCACAGATACGCAGTATTTT
.	.	TRBV4-3	TRBJ1-6	CASSQRDGHNSPLHF	TGCGCCAGCAGCCAAAGGGACGGACATAATTCACCCCTCCACTTT
TRBD1	.	TRBV27	TRBJ1-5	CASSSDREGQPQHF	TGTGCCAGCAGTTCAGACAGGGAGGGTCAGCCCCAGCATTTT
.	.	TRBV30	TRBJ1-4	CAWSNGLRGKLFF	TGTGCCTGGAGTAACGGGCTACGTGGAAAACTGTTTTTT
.	.	TRBV9	TRBJ2-2	CASSLDGGIGELFF	TGTGCCAGCAGCTTGGATGGAGGGATCGGGGAGCTGTTTTTT
.	.	TRBV30	TRBJ2-5	CAWSVLGETQYF	TGTGCCTGGAGTGTACTAGGGGAGACCCAGTACTTC
.	.	TRBV7-2	TRBJ1-1	CASSPPWGNTEAFF	TGTGCCAGCAGCCCCCCTTGGGGGAACACTGAAGCTTTCTTT
TRBD1	once	TRBV5-1	TRBJ1-6	CASSSGTANSPLHF	TGCGCCAGCAGTTCCGGGACAGCGAATTCACCCCTCCACTTT
.	.	TRBV6-2/TRBV6-3	TRBJ2-7	CASSPNRQPLSYEQYF	TGTGCCAGCAGTCCCAATAGACAGCCCCTCTCCTACGAGCAGTACTTC
.	.	TRBV6-2/TRBV6-3	TRBJ1-1	CASSLTGGNTEAFF	TGTGCCAGCAGCCTCACAGGAGGGAACACTGAAGCTTTCTTT
.	.	TRBV7-9	TRBJ2-1	CASSPLGRGVYEQFF	TGTGCCAGCTCCCCCCTAGGAAGGGGTGTCTATGAGCAGTTCTTC
.	.	TRBV19	TRBJ2-1	CASSPRRGRANEQFF	TGTGCCAGTAGTCCCCGCAGGGGCAGGGCCAATGAGCAGTTCTTC
.	.	TRBV21-1	TRBJ2-7	CASSKLRLAVSYEQYF	TGTGCCAGCAGCAAACTACGTTTAGCGGTCTCCTACGAGCAGTACTTC
.	once	TRBV5-1	TRBJ1-3	CASYPGRTPPSPLGNTIYF	TGCGCCAGCTACCCGGGACGGACACCACCATCTCCTCTGGGAAACACCATATATTTT
.	.	TRBV29-1	TRBJ2-7	CSVDGGTYPSYEQYF	TGCAGCGTTGATGGGGGGACTTACCCATCCTACGAGCAGTACTTC
TRBD2	.	TRBV4-2	TRBJ2-7	CASSLRAGSSYEQYF	TGTGCCAGCAGCCTACGAGCGGGAAGCTCCTACGAGCAGTACTTC
TRBD1	.	TRBV27	TRBJ2-7	CASSFRGQGYEQYF	TGTGCCAGCAGTTTTAGGGGACAGGGCTACGAGCAGTACTTC
.	.	TRBV6-6	TRBJ2-5	CASSWDLWRAETQYF	TGTGCCAGCAGTTGGGACTTATGGAGGGCAGAGACCCAGTACTTC
.	.	TRBV19	TRBJ2-1	CASSIIRTSTDSPTNEQFF	TGTGCCAGTAGTATAATCCGAACTAGCACCGATTCCCCGACCAATGAGCAGTTCTTC
TRBD2	.	TRBV5-6	TRBJ2-1	CASSGILAGVFYNEQFF	TGTGCCAGCAGCGGGATACTAGCGGGAGTATTCTACAATGAGCAGTTCTTC
TRBD1	.	TRBV10-3	TRBJ2-7	CATQGENAYEQYF	TGTGCCACTCAGGGGGAGAACGCCTACGAGCAGTACTTC
.	.	TRBV10-3	TRBJ1-1	CAISEQLNTEAFF	TGTGCCATCAGTGAGCAGTTGAACACTGAAGCTTTCTTT
TRBD2	once	TRBV20-1	TRBJ2-1	CSASDAGGPNEQFF	TGCAGTGCTAGTGATGCGGGAGGGCCCAATGAGCAGTTCTTC
.	.	TRBV24-1	TRBJ2-1	CATSGGALMNEQFF	TGTGCCACCAGTGGGGGGGCTCTGATGAATGAGCAGTTCTTC
.	once	TRBV11-2	TRBJ2-1	CASSFGLGAEQFF	TGTGCCAGCAGCTTCGGTTTGGGCGCCGAGCAGTTCTTC
.	.	TRBV6-5	TRBJ1-6	CASSYADGQINSPLHF	TGTGCCAGCAGTTACGCCGATGGACAGATTAATTCACCCCTCCACTTT
.	.	TRBV6-1	TRBJ2-3	CASSEVRELVDTQYF	TGTGCCAGCAGTGAAGTTAGGGAGCTGGTAGATACGCAGTATTTT
.	.	TRBV28	TRBJ2-7	CASSPPGHTAYEQYF	TGTGCCAGCAGTCCTCCTGGACATACCGCCTACGAGCAGTACTTC
.	few	TRBV19	TRBJ2-7	CATGLSYEQYF	TGTGCCACAGGGCTATCCTACGAGCAGTACTTC
TRBD2	.	TRBV5-1	TRBJ2-2	CASSLTSGRGTGELFF	TGCGCCAGCAGCTTGACTAGCGGGAGAGGCACCGGGGAGCTGTTTTTT
TRBD1	.	TRBV5-4	TRBJ1-4	CASSLQGAAEKLFF	TGTGCCAGCAGCTTACAGGGGGCCGCTGAAAAACTGTTTTTT
.	.	TRBV21-1	TRBJ2-3	CASSLKGDWMDTQYF	TGTGCCAGCAGCCTAAAGGGCGACTGGATGGATACGCAGTATTTT
TRBD1	.	TRBV10-1	TRBJ1-4	CASQQGINEKLFF	TGCGCCAGCCAACAGGGGATCAATGAAAAACTGTTTTTT
.	.	TRBV6-6	TRBJ2-6	CASRLSGSSGANVLTF	TGTGCCAGCAGGCTGTCGGGCAGCTCTGGGGCCAACGTCCTGACTTTC
.	once	TRBV2	TRBJ2-1	CASSPLDGEQFF	TGTGCCAGCAGTCCCCTGGACGGGGAGCAGTTCTTC
TRBD2	.	TRBV9	TRBJ2-7	CASSVGSSGIYEQYF	TGTGCCAGCAGCGTAGGTTCCAGCGGGATATACGAGCAGTACTTC
.	.	TRBV7-2	TRBJ2-7	CASSPHFIETYEQYF	TGTGCCAGCAGCCCCCATTTCATTGAGACCTACGAGCAGTACTTC
TRBD1	.	TRBV29-1	TRBJ2-2	CSVAPGGAGGELFF	TGCAGCGTAGCTCCAGGGGGCGCAGGCGGGGAGCTGTTTTTT
.	.	TRBV9	TRBJ2-1	CASSSPGSEQFF	TGTGCCAGCAGCTCCCCCGGTAGTGAGCAGTTCTTC
.	.	TRBV2	TRBJ2-5	CASSDPKRVQETQYF	TGTGCCAGCAGTGACCCCAAGCGGGTCCAAGAGACCCAGTACTTC
TRBD1	.	TRBV5-4	TRBJ1-1	CASSLEGGRKAFF	TGTGCCAGCAGCTTGGAAGGGGGCCGAAAAGCTTTCTTT
TRBD1	.	TRBV19	TRBJ2-3	CASRRRQGATDTQYF	TGTGCCAGTAGAAGGAGACAGGGTGCCACAGATACGCAGTATTTT
TRBD1	.	TRBV29-1	TRBJ1-6	CSVALGTGVNSPLHF	TGCAGCGTTGCCCTCGGAACAGGGGTGAATTCACCCCTCCACTTT
TRBD1	.	TRBV11-2	TRBJ1-1	CASSLAGTGMKNTEAFF	TGTGCCAGCAGCTTAGCTGGGACAGGGATGAAAAACACTGAAGCTTTCTTT
TRBD1	.	TRBV15	TRBJ1-4	CATSRDGTGAGEKLFF	TGTGCCACCAGCAGAGATGGGACAGGGGCCGGCGAAAAACTGTTTTTT
.	.	TRBV4-3	TRBJ2-2	CASSQRTSWGELFF	TGCGCCAGCAGCCAAAGAACTTCTTGGGGGGAGCTGTTTTTT
TRBD1	.	TRBV18	TRBJ2-7	CASSPPTGKDYEQYF	TGTGCCAGCTCACCACCGACAGGGAAGGACTACGAGCAGTACTTC
.	.	TRBV18	TRBJ2-1	CASSPLRGSYNEQFF	TGTGCCAGCTCACCACTACGCGGCTCCTACAATGAGCAGTTCTTC
.	.	TRBV5-6	TRBJ2-7	CASSLVTYEQYF	TGTGCCAGCAGCTTAGTAACCTACGAGCAGTACTTC
TRBD1	.	TRBV3-1/TRBV3-2	TRBJ2-1	CASSQPYDRGPLGEQFF	TGTGCCAGCAGCCAACCCTACGACAGGGGGCCTCTAGGTGAGCAGTTCTTC
TRBD2	.	TRBV4-3	TRBJ2-1	CASSSSGSRVNEQFF	TGCGCCAGCAGCTCTAGCGGGAGTAGGGTCAATGAGCAGTTCTTC
.	.	TRBV9	TRBJ2-2	CASSAVSGELFF	TGTGCCAGCAGCGCGGTCTCCGGGGAGCTGTTTTTT
TRBD1	.	TRBV5-5	TRBJ1-3	CASSSEDRAGNTIYF	TGTGCCAGCAGCTCGGAGGACAGGGCTGGAAACACCATATATTTT
.	.	TRBV6-5	TRBJ2-3	CASSYARADTQYF	TGTGCCAGCAGTTACGCGAGGGCAGATACGCAGTATTTT